This T cell receptor (beta chain) derives from a study of cytotoxic CD8 clonotypes in ibrutinib-treated CLL. The wider study: Enrolment comprised under twelve relapsed/refractory and over 14 treatment-naive patients; 17 were IGHV unmutated. Overall, around 25 responses were partial and 2 complete; following median around 70 months, approximately 15 patients stayed remitted and some 12 progressed. Study-wide findings and caveats: Clonotypes that were public were uncommon, and they contracted or stayed stable on treatment. Pretreatment clonality was elevated relative to age-matched healthy donors and paralleled circulating CD8+ T-cell counts.

Clones were read by immunoSEQ multiplex PCR, and TCRdb kept only the in-frame ones, dropping some. The sample contains under 200,000 clones, about four fifths of which appear only once. Regarding this clone: What it recognizes is unknown.

The sample was PBMCs, taken after 12 months of ibrutinib treatment. This clonotype was obtained from a human donor with chronic lymphocytic leukemia.

CDR3 bases: TGTGCCAGTAACCCCAGGGGGGGCAATTCACCCCTCCACTTT. It yields the protein CASNPRGGNSPLHF. The V gene is TRBV19, the J gene TRBJ1-6; 7 bases fit TRBD1. The trim removed 7 bases at V and 7 bases at J, leaving 7 bases unmatched. The CDR3 contains 14 residues. From germline, CDR1 is LNHDA and CDR2 SQIVND (reference sequence).